A single sample gave rise to the 5 T cell receptor beta chains below, sequenced in a study of blood T cell repertoires in COVID-19. The protocol was immunoSEQ multiplex PCR, while the TCRdb copy is restricted to in-frame clones and leaves out a portion. Of roughly 150,000 clones listed, approximately 90% were seen once; the top ten hold approximately 2.4%. Specimen: peripheral blood. These TCRs come from a man aged 18-30 years with acute or convalescent COVID-19.

The chain recombines TRBV19 with TRBJ1-6; D ambiguous. The V end lost 9 bases, the J end lost 12 bases, and 18 bases lay between the germline ends. Germline V gives CDR1 LNHDA, CDR2 SQIVND (reference sequence). This CDR3 spans 13 amino acids. DNA for the CDR3: TGTGCCAGCACCCTGACCGGTTCAGGACCCCTCCACTTT. Amino acids: CASTLTGSGPLHF.

This chain links TRBV5-1 with TRBJ1-1, with TRBD1 as a possible D gene (5 bases). Deletions cut 6 bases from V and 4 bases from J, with 22 bases between. Germline CDR1 is SGHRS and CDR2 is YFSETQ. The CDR3 spans 16 residues. CDR3 in amino acids: CASNSLNQGVGTEAFF. CDR3 nucleotide sequence: TGCGCCAGCAACTCGTTAAACCAAGGGGTGGGCACTGAAGCTTTCTTT. The variable domain in full, with the rest retrieved from reference TRBV5-1 and TRBJ1-1, is KAGVTQTPRYLIKTRGQQVTLSCSPISGHRSVSWYQQTPGQGLQFLFEYFSETQRNKGNFPGRFSGRQFSNSRSEMNVSTLELGDSALYLCASNSLNQGVGTEAFFGQGTRLTVV.

The gene calls are TRBV19 and TRBJ1-4; TRBD1 agrees at 7 bases. J lost 6 bases, V lost 1 base, and 2 bases had no gene match. This CDR3 spans 14 amino acids. CDR1 and CDR2 (germline): LNHDA, SQIVND (reference sequence). The CDR3 DNA sequence: TGTGCCAGTAGTATAGTAGGGGGCGATGAAAAACTGTTTTTT. Encoded protein: CASSIVGGDEKLFF.

The rearrangement uses TRBV4-1 and TRBJ1-1; tentative D call: TRBD1 (5 bases). Deletions cut 4 bases from V and 3 bases from J, with 12 bases between. Germline CDR1 is MGHRA and CDR2 is YSYEKL. This CDR3 is built from 14 residues. CDR3 region: CASSLGEGYTEAFF. The CDR3 DNA is TGCGCCAGCAGCCTGGGGGAGGGGTACACTGAAGCTTTCTTT.

The rearrangement uses TRBV5-4 and TRBJ2-3; D might be TRBD1 (6 bases). Trimming pared 3 bases from V and 2 bases from J, leaving 13 bases between. CDR1 is SGHNT and CDR2 is YYREEE in the germline V gene (reference sequence). The CDR3 extends over 15 amino acids. CDR3 in amino acids: CASSWGLASTDTQYF. CDR3 DNA sequence: TGTGCCAGCAGCTGGGGGCTGGCTTCCACAGATACGCAGTATTTT.